This is a list of T cell receptor beta chains from one sample in a study of PD-L1 blockade in urothelial cancer. Clones were sequenced by immunoSEQ multiplex PCR, and TCRdb holds only the in-frame ones, with some missing. The data contain under 70,000 clones, more than 80% of them singletons. Sample: PBMCs, taken around atezolizumab (anti-PD-L1) treatment. These receptors came from a man between 65 and 79 years old with urothelial cancer. The conserved cysteine and the conserved F or W are not part of the CDR3 here.

>TRBV30|TRBJ2-2
AWSVFLGGSQSGELF
>TRBV4-1|TRBJ2-1
ASSQVEDLSGGEQF
>TRBV28|TRBJ2-7
ASTGGGGRVYEQY
>TRBV7-9|TRBJ1-2
ASSEGRTYGYT
>TRBV6-5|TRBJ1-2
ASSPTGSGYGYT
>TRBV20-1|TRBJ2-1
SARSDNEQF
>TRBV19|TRBJ1-2
ASSARDRGNYGYT
>TRBV7-9|TRBJ1-3
ASSSGQEISGNTIY
>TRBV11-2|TRBJ2-7
ASSLIGTRSYEQY
>TRBV6-5|TRBJ1-2
ASSYSEGTYGYT
>TRBV4-3|TRBJ2-1
ASSQAAGQGYEQF
>TRBV10-1|TRBJ2-2
ASSAGTLNTGELF
>TRBV2|TRBJ1-1
ASRYARDMNTEAF
>TRBV28|TRBJ2-2
ASSLSQQGTGELF
>TRBV6-1|TRBJ1-2
ASSEASPGGGYGYT
>TRBV7-2|TRBJ1-2
ASSSHRGDYGYT
>TRBV5-4|TRBJ1-2
ASSLGTDDYGYT